Described below is a single TCR beta chain sequence and its context. Trimming pared 4 bases from V and 1 base from J, leaving 7 bases between. The germline V gene has CDR1 MGHDK and CDR2 SYGVNS. CDR3 size: 13 residues. The data derive from a study of blood T cell repertoires in COVID-19. Whole-study context: Sites across the United States, Italy and Spain contributed samples from acute and convalescent COVID-19. Sample material is recorded as cDNA or gDNA derived from T cells, B-cell-depleted T cells, or PBMCs.

Original methodology: Reference gene primer amplification gave nucleated cell count estimates. Sequencing was performed with immunoSEQ multiplex PCR; in TCRdb, only in-frame clones are kept and a portion is missing. The V and J calls and the clone size are those of that table, but D and trimming were determined from the DNA. The sample comprises some 100,000 clones, about 91% of which are singletons, and about 1.8% rests with the top ten. This TCR came from a human donor with active COVID-19. The donor label of this sample is uncertain. The chain employs TRBV25-1 and TRBJ1-1; weak D call: TRBD1 (6 bases). Sequences were obtained from peripheral blood. Here the CDR3 reads CASSVTGNTEAFF. The CDR3 DNA is TGTGCCAGCAGTGTGACAGGGAACACTGAAGCTTTCTTT. Filled out from reference TRBV25-1 and TRBJ1-1, the complete variable domain reads EADIYQTPRYLVIGTGKKITLECSQTMGHDKMYWYQQDPGMELHLIHYSYGVNSTEKGDLSSESTVSRIRTEHFPLTLESARPSHTSQYLCASSVTGNTEAFFGQGTRLTVV.